This T cell receptor beta chain is drawn from a study of T-cell memory formation after mild COVID-19. Using its own MiXCR run on the 5' RACE reads, TCRdb lists one record per CDR3 protein. The data show under 650,000 distinct CDR3 sequences, more than 15% seen once. The trim removed 5 bases at V and 2 bases at J, leaving 6 bases unmatched. Germline V gives CDR1 SGHRS, CDR2 YFSETQ. CDR3 length: 14 residues. The sample comprised PBMCs or a T cell subset sorted from them (not recorded which). V usage is TRBV5-1 and J usage is TRBJ1-1; 7 bases agree with TRBD1. The source of this sequence is an adult woman who had mild COVID-19 (a few samples of this study predate the infection). Cell type and time point are not known. The CDR3 sequence is CASRYGQDNTEAFF. CDR3 DNA sequence: TGCGCCAGCAGGTACGGACAGGACAACACTGAAGCTTTCTTT.